These T cell receptor beta chains were read from a single sample in a study of control samples from healthy donors and cancer patients. Assay: immunoSEQ multiplex PCR; the TCRdb copy retains only in-frame clones and omits some. The data contain roughly 80,000 clones, about 88% of them seen just once; the ten biggest clones take up around 5.7%. Sequencing was carried out using blood. These receptors were collected from a woman in her forties or fifties in good health. CDR3s include the opening cysteine and the closing phenylalanine or tryptophan. Fields, in order: CDR3 DNA, CDR3 protein, clone size, D gene, J gene, V gene. D genes are given only for firm matches. Clone size is shown for a subset of rows, as once, few, many or a class of expanded clone.

DNA: TGTGCCAGCAGTTTCCCTACGGGGAGGATTGAAGCTTTCTTT; CDR3: CASSFPTGRIEAFF; size: NA; D: NA; J: TRBJ1-1; V: TRBV28
DNA: TGTGCCAGCAGCTTTACTGGGGGGCGGGGTGAGCAGTTCTTC; CDR3: CASSFTGGRGEQFF; size: NA; D: NA; J: TRBJ2-1; V: TRBV11-2
DNA: TGCGCCAAAGGGGAAGATGGCTACACCTTC; CDR3: CAKGEDGYTF; size: NA; D: NA; J: TRBJ1-2; V: TRBV23-1
DNA: TGCGCCAGCACCAACAGGGGAATTGACACCGGGGAGCTGTTTTTT; CDR3: CASTNRGIDTGELFF; size: NA; D: TRBD1; J: TRBJ2-2; V: TRBV5-1
DNA: TGTGCCAGCAGGGGACAGAGTTACTATGGCTACACCTTC; CDR3: CASRGQSYYGYTF; size: NA; D: TRBD1; J: TRBJ1-2; V: TRBV12-3/TRBV12-4
DNA: TGTGCCAGCAGTGTCTGGACCTTAGAAAAACTGTTTTTT; CDR3: CASSVWTLEKLFF; size: NA; D: NA; J: TRBJ1-4; V: TRBV12-3/TRBV12-4
DNA: TGTGCCAGCAGTGTTGGCAGGGGAAATGGCTACACCTTC; CDR3: CASSVGRGNGYTF; size: NA; D: NA; J: TRBJ1-2; V: TRBV2
DNA: TGCGCCAGCAGCTTGACAGGCTTAGGAGAGCCCCAGCATTTT; CDR3: CASSLTGLGEPQHF; size: NA; D: NA; J: TRBJ1-5; V: TRBV5-1
DNA: TGTGCCAGCAGCGAAGGAGGCTCCTACGAGCAGTACTTC; CDR3: CASSEGGSYEQYF; size: NA; D: NA; J: TRBJ2-7; V: TRBV3-1/TRBV3-2
DNA: TGTGCCAGCAGTGTGGACCAATCCCCCCTCCACTTT; CDR3: CASSVDQSPLHF; size: NA; D: NA; J: TRBJ1-6; V: TRBV2
DNA: TGTGCCAGCAGCCTACACTTAAACATTCAGTACTTC; CDR3: CASSLHLNIQYF; size: NA; D: NA; J: TRBJ2-4; V: TRBV3-1/TRBV3-2
DNA: TGTGCCTGGACCAAGGGTACTAACTATGGCTACACCTTC; CDR3: CAWTKGTNYGYTF; size: NA; D: NA; J: TRBJ1-2; V: TRBV30
DNA: TGTGCCAGCAGCTCCGGCCCCCAAGAGACCCAGTACTTC; CDR3: CASSSGPQETQYF; size: NA; D: NA; J: TRBJ2-5; V: TRBV7-6
DNA: TGCACCAGCAGCCAACTTCTAGCGGGGGGCCTGTTTCGCACAGATACGCAGTATTTT; CDR3: CTSSQLLAGGLFRTDTQYF; size: NA; D: NA; J: TRBJ2-3; V: TRBV1
DNA: TGTGCCAGCAGCTTAGCGTCCTTCTCGGGGACAAGAAACACCATATATTTT; CDR3: CASSLASFSGTRNTIYF; size: NA; D: NA; J: TRBJ1-3; V: TRBV7-9
DNA: TGTGCCAGCAGCTTAGATGGGGATTCACCCCTCCACTTT; CDR3: CASSLDGDSPLHF; size: NA; D: NA; J: TRBJ1-6; V: TRBV11-2
DNA: TGTGCCAGCAGTCCAAGGACGGGCTCTCGGGAGCAGTACTTC; CDR3: CASSPRTGSREQYF; size: NA; D: NA; J: TRBJ2-7; V: TRBV6-5
DNA: TGTGCCAGCAGCGGGACGGAGAGCTCTGGAAACACCATATATTTT; CDR3: CASSGTESSGNTIYF; size: NA; D: NA; J: TRBJ1-3; V: TRBV9
DNA: TGCGCCAGCAGCGTGCAAAACAGGGGAACTGAAGCTTTCTTT; CDR3: CASSVQNRGTEAFF; size: NA; D: TRBD1; J: TRBJ1-1; V: TRBV5-1
DNA: TGTGCCAGTAGTAAAAGCGGGACCTCCTACGAGCAGTACTTC; CDR3: CASSKSGTSYEQYF; size: NA; D: TRBD2; J: TRBJ2-7; V: TRBV19
DNA: TGTGCCAGCAGTCGGACCTTTCAGATCGAAGCTTTCTTT; CDR3: CASSRTFQIEAFF; size: NA; D: NA; J: TRBJ1-1; V: TRBV6-5
DNA: TGCAGCGTTGAAGATTTGGATAACACAGATACGCAGTATTTT; CDR3: CSVEDLDNTDTQYF; size: NA; D: NA; J: TRBJ2-3; V: TRBV29-1
DNA: TGTGCCAGCAGCTTAGACAGAGGATCCGAAAAACTGTTTTTT; CDR3: CASSLDRGSEKLFF; size: NA; D: NA; J: TRBJ1-4; V: TRBV7-9
DNA: TGTGCCAGCAGCTTATATGAGGATGAAAAACTGTTTTTT; CDR3: CASSLYEDEKLFF; size: NA; D: NA; J: TRBJ1-4; V: TRBV7-6
DNA: TGCAGCGTAGAGGACAGGGGGCGGTACAATGAGCAGTTCTTC; CDR3: CSVEDRGRYNEQFF; size: once; D: TRBD1; J: TRBJ2-1; V: TRBV29-1
DNA: TGTGCCAGCAGCGTAGGAGGGGGGGCCCGAGATACGCAGTATTTT; CDR3: CASSVGGGARDTQYF; size: NA; D: NA; J: TRBJ2-3; V: TRBV9
DNA: TGTGCCAGCAGTGGGGACAGGGTAGTCGGGGAGCTGTTTTTT; CDR3: CASSGDRVVGELFF; size: once; D: TRBD1; J: TRBJ2-2; V: TRBV2
DNA: TGTGCCAGCAGCCACACATTAATCTCGGAAAAACTGTTTTTT; CDR3: CASSHTLISEKLFF; size: once; D: NA; J: TRBJ1-4; V: TRBV4-2
DNA: TGTGCCAGCACGTACGCCACCTACGAGCAGTACTTC; CDR3: CASTYATYEQYF; size: NA; D: NA; J: TRBJ2-7; V: TRBV2
DNA: TGTGCCAGCAGCTTTACCGGGTTCCCCTACGAGCAGTACTTC; CDR3: CASSFTGFPYEQYF; size: NA; D: NA; J: TRBJ2-7; V: TRBV7-2
DNA: TGTGCCAGCAAGGCAGCGGGGAGCGATGAGCAGTTCTTC; CDR3: CASKAAGSDEQFF; size: few; D: TRBD2; J: TRBJ2-1; V: TRBV27
DNA: TGTGCCAGCCGGAAAGGGCGGGACACTGAAGCTTTCTTT; CDR3: CASRKGRDTEAFF; size: NA; D: NA; J: TRBJ1-1; V: TRBV7-6
DNA: TGTGCTAGTGGTTTGGTACCATCAGATACGCAGTATTTT; CDR3: CASGLVPSDTQYF; size: NA; D: NA; J: TRBJ2-3; V: TRBV12-5
DNA: TGTGCCTGGAGTGTACCCGGCACTGAAGCTTTCTTT; CDR3: CAWSVPGTEAFF; size: NA; D: NA; J: TRBJ1-1; V: TRBV30
DNA: TGTGCCAGCAGTAATGACTACCCCAATGAGCAGTTCTTC; CDR3: CASSNDYPNEQFF; size: NA; D: NA; J: TRBJ2-1; V: TRBV6-6
DNA: TGTGCCAGCAGTTACTCGAAAGGGGTTGGCACCGGGGAGCTGTTTTTT; CDR3: CASSYSKGVGTGELFF; size: NA; D: NA; J: TRBJ2-2; V: TRBV6-5
DNA: TGTGCCAGCATTCCCGGGACTCAACAAGTAGGGGATACGCAGTATTTT; CDR3: CASIPGTQQVGDTQYF; size: NA; D: NA; J: TRBJ2-3; V: TRBV2
DNA: TGTGCCAGCAGCCTCTTTGATAGGGGCACAGATACGCAGTATTTT; CDR3: CASSLFDRGTDTQYF; size: once; D: NA; J: TRBJ2-3; V: TRBV3-1/TRBV3-2
DNA: TGTGCCAGCAGGACCTACAGTGCAACTAATGAAAAACTGTTTTTT; CDR3: CASRTYSATNEKLFF; size: NA; D: NA; J: TRBJ1-4; V: TRBV2
DNA: TGTGCCAGTAACAGGGTTGCTGGGGCCAACGTCCTGACTTTC; CDR3: CASNRVAGANVLTF; size: NA; D: NA; J: TRBJ2-6; V: TRBV19
DNA: TGTGCCAGCAGCTTAGTGGAGGTCCGTAGTCCCCTGCTCCCTGAAGCTTTCTTT; CDR3: CASSLVEVRSPLLPEAFF; size: NA; D: NA; J: TRBJ1-1; V: TRBV11-3
DNA: TGTGCCAGCAGTCATCAGGACGAGCAGTACTTC; CDR3: CASSHQDEQYF; size: NA; D: NA; J: TRBJ2-7; V: TRBV6-5
DNA: TGTGCCACCAGTGATCATGACGCGGACGGGGAGCTGTTTTTT; CDR3: CATSDHDADGELFF; size: NA; D: NA; J: TRBJ2-2; V: TRBV24-1
DNA: TGTGCCAGCAGCGTTGTAGCGGGGGGGGACAATGAGCAGTTCTTC; CDR3: CASSVVAGGDNEQFF; size: once; D: TRBD2; J: TRBJ2-1; V: TRBV6-4
DNA: TGCGCCAGCAGCTTGAACGCCCGGCAGCATGAAAAACTGTTTTTT; CDR3: CASSLNARQHEKLFF; size: NA; D: NA; J: TRBJ1-4; V: TRBV5-1
DNA: TGTGCCTGCTCCACGAGCGGGGGGTCTTACAATGAGCAGTTCTTC; CDR3: CACSTSGGSYNEQFF; size: NA; D: TRBD2; J: TRBJ2-1; V: TRBV30
DNA: TGCGCCAGCAGCCAAGTAGCCGAGACTAGCGGATTAAACATTCAGTACTTC; CDR3: CASSQVAETSGLNIQYF; size: NA; D: TRBD2; J: TRBJ2-4; V: TRBV4-1
DNA: TGTGCCATCAGTGAGTCGAACTTGGGGAATCAGCCCCAGCATTTT; CDR3: CAISESNLGNQPQHF; size: once; D: NA; J: TRBJ1-5; V: TRBV10-3
DNA: TGTGCCAGCAGGAGGGAGCGGACCGGGGAGCTGTTTTTT; CDR3: CASRRERTGELFF; size: NA; D: NA; J: TRBJ2-2; V: TRBV2
DNA: TGTGCCAGCAGTTTATCTCTGGCTTTCACTGAAGCTTTCTTT; CDR3: CASSLSLAFTEAFF; size: NA; D: NA; J: TRBJ1-1; V: TRBV27
DNA: TGTGCCAGCAGCCAATCGCTACCGGGACAGGGAGCGGGTGAGCAGTACTTC; CDR3: CASSQSLPGQGAGEQYF; size: NA; D: TRBD1; J: TRBJ2-7; V: TRBV14
DNA: TGTGCCAGCAGATGGACAGGGGGAAATGAAAAACTGTTTTTT; CDR3: CASRWTGGNEKLFF; size: NA; D: TRBD1; J: TRBJ1-4; V: TRBV6-5
DNA: TGTGCCAGCAGCTTGGCCGTCGGTATCGGGGAGCTGTTTTTT; CDR3: CASSLAVGIGELFF; size: NA; D: NA; J: TRBJ2-2; V: TRBV5-4
DNA: TGTGCCAGTAAAGAGGGTTGGGGGACGACTAGCACAGATACGCAGTATTTT; CDR3: CASKEGWGTTSTDTQYF; size: NA; D: NA; J: TRBJ2-3; V: TRBV19
DNA: TGTGCCAGCAGCCATGTCCAGGGGGCGGACATTCAGTACTTC; CDR3: CASSHVQGADIQYF; size: NA; D: TRBD1; J: TRBJ2-4; V: TRBV3-1/TRBV3-2
DNA: TGTGCCAGCAGCTTGGGGGGGGTGATTCAAGAGACCCAGTACTTC; CDR3: CASSLGGVIQETQYF; size: NA; D: TRBD2; J: TRBJ2-5; V: TRBV7-6
DNA: TGTGCCAGCAGCTGGAGACTGACCGGCACAGATACGCAGTATTTT; CDR3: CASSWRLTGTDTQYF; size: NA; D: NA; J: TRBJ2-3; V: TRBV7-2